Below, 2 T cell receptor beta chains from the same sample are listed, as sequenced in a study of shared clonotypes between healthy human individuals. Positively selected for CCR7, the CD45RO-negative cells used as naive CD8 cells excluded terminally differentiated effector memory CD45RA+ cells. The assay was immunoSEQ multiplex PCR, and TCRdb's table has in-frame clones only and misses some. The table has millions of clones, approximately 94% seen once. Sequencing was performed on naive CD8+ T cells sorted from blood. These receptors all stem from a man younger than 30 in good health.

This clone showed up just once. The chain carries TRBV5-4 and TRBJ2-5, with D possibly matching TRBD2 (6 bases). The V end lost 10 bases, the J end lost 3 bases, and 10 bases lay between the germline ends. The length of the CDR3 is 11 residues. Germline V gene data show CDR1 as SGHNT and CDR2 as YYREEE (reference sequence). Written as DNA, the CDR3 is TGTGCCTCCGGAGGGGAAGAGACCCAGTACTTC. This encodes CASGGEETQYF.

This CDR3 reads CASSLGSDQPQHF. The CDR3 DNA reads TGTGCCAGCAGCTTAGGCAGCGATCAGCCCCAGCATTTT. The genes are TRBV13 and TRBJ1-5; no clear D gene. Trimming took 0 bases from V and 5 from J, leaving 5 bases between them. The CDR3 loop spans 13 amino acids. The germline V gene has CDR1 PRHDT and CDR2 FYEKMQ (reference sequence). The complete variable domain, with remaining parts taken from reference TRBV13 and TRBJ1-5, reads AAGVIQSPRHLIKEKRETATLKCYPIPRHDTVYWYQQGPGQDPQFLISFYEKMQSDKGSIPDRFSAQQFSDYHSELNMSSLELGDSALYFCASSLGSDQPQHFGDGTRLSIL.